Listed here is a single T cell receptor beta chain. Clones were read by immunoSEQ multiplex PCR, and TCRdb kept only the in-frame ones, dropping some. In the table there are 250,000 to 350,000 clones, 87% of which are singletons. These data originate in a study of blood T cell repertoires in COVID-19. Study as a whole: COVID-19 samples collected from the United States, Italy and Spain covered acute and convalescent phases. PBMCs, B-cell-depleted T cells, or T cells provided the cDNA or gDNA that made up the material.

The V gene's germline CDR1 is MNHEY and CDR2 SVGAGI. Trimming shortened V by 0 bases and J by 8 bases, and 13 bases separated the two germline ends. The CDR3 has 14 residues. The sequenced sample consisted of peripheral blood. This chain links TRBV6-5 with TRBJ1-2; possibly TRBD1 for D (6 bases). The sequence came from a woman aged 45-65 years who had recovered from COVID-19. The CDR3, as DNA: TGTGCCAGCAGTTACTCGACGGGGGGCAGAGGCTACACCTTC. It specifies CASSYSTGGRGYTF.